The 18 T cell receptor beta chains reported below all come from one sample, sequenced in a study of a mutant IDH1 vaccine in newly diagnosed glioma. Data came from immunoSEQ multiplex PCR; TCRdb stores just in-frame clones and leaves some out. Here the sample spans tens of thousands of clones, roughly 85% being singletons. Described time point: baseline, week 1 (first vaccination visit). The treatment is: pre-vaccination baseline after standard-of-care therapy. The source material was PBMCs, sampled from a glioma patient treated with radiotherapy, temozolomide or both. These receptors all stem from a man aged 30 to 39 with glioma.

The chain recombines TRBV6-1 with TRBJ2-7, with 8 positions matching TRBD1. Per the germline V gene, CDR1 is MNHNS and CDR2 is SASEGT. Trimming took 7 bases from V and 6 from J; bases not matched to a gene: 11. The CDR3 extends over 14 amino acids. The CDR3 protein is CASTSGGSLLEQYF. The CDR3 coding sequence is TGTGCCAGCACCTCAGGGGGCAGCCTCCTCGAGCAGTACTTC.

The V call is TRBV10-3, the J call TRBJ1-1; the match to TRBD1 covers 7 bases. V lost 6 bases, J lost 0 bases, and 7 bases stayed unmatched. Per the germline V gene, CDR1 is ENHRY and CDR2 is SYGVKD. This CDR3 contains 15 residues. CDR3 amino acids: CAISPGQPLNTEAFF. The CDR3 region has the DNA TGTGCCATCAGCCCGGGACAGCCTTTGAACACTGAAGCTTTCTTT.

The chain carries TRBV27 and TRBJ1-6, with 8 positions matching TRBD1. The V and J ends lost 6 bases and 13 bases, in that order; junction bases with no gene match: 11. Germline-derived CDR1 and CDR2 are MNHEY and SMNVEV (reference sequence). The CDR3 spans 14 residues. CDR3 DNA sequence: TGTGCCAGCAGGTCCGGGACAGGAGGCCTTCCCCTCCACTTT. As protein: CASRSGTGGLPLHF.

This clone was picked up one time. DNA for the CDR3: TGCGCCAGCAGCCCCCTGGGTAGCGGACAAGAATCGGGGAGTTCAGAGACCCAGTACTTC. It translates to CASSPLGSGQESGSSETQYF. The genes are TRBV5-1 and TRBJ2-5, with D tentatively TRBD2 (6 bases). Germline V lookup: CDR1 SGHRS, CDR2 YFSETQ. Trimming shortened V by 4 bases and J by 4 bases, and 32 bases separated the two germline ends. The CDR3 is 20 amino acids.

The table lists this clone with a few counts. The chain combines TRBV5-1 with TRBJ2-2, with D unclear. The CDR3 is 16 amino acids. Trimming pared 0 bases from V and 2 bases from J, leaving 11 bases between. Germline V lookup: CDR1 SGHRS, CDR2 YFSETQ. The CDR3, as DNA: TGCGCCAGCAGCTTGGGAGACATTACAAACACCGGGGAGCTGTTTTTT. This sequence encodes CASSLGDITNTGELFF.

CDR3 amino acids: CASSTTGGRYGYTF. In DNA, the CDR3 is TGTGCCAGCAGCACAACAGGGGGCAGGTATGGCTACACCTTC. This sequence joins TRBV28 and TRBJ1-2; 9 bases line up with TRBD1. V lost 6 bases and J lost 5; bases outside the gene matches: 7. CDR3 length: 14 residues. The germline gives CDR1 MDHEN, CDR2 SYDVKM.

The chain has TRBV4-1 and TRBJ1-6; D may be TRBD1 (5 bases). Germline values: CDR1 MGHRA, CDR2 YSYEKL. The CDR3 spans 16 residues. V lost 4 bases to trimming and J lost 9 bases, with 19 bases between them. For the CDR3, the DNA is TGCGCCAGCAGCCGAGATTTCGGGGGTTTGATTTCACCCCTCCACTTT. Encoded protein: CASSRDFGGLISPLHF.

This clone was seen only a few times. The chain uses TRBV5-6 and TRBJ1-1; the D gene is possibly TRBD1 (5 bases). Germline lookup yields CDR1 SGHDT and CDR2 YYEEEE. This CDR3 contains 14 residues. With 0 bases removed from V and 6 bases from J, the gap between germline ends came to 12 bases. The CDR3 sequence: CASSLVGVVAEAFF. DNA of the CDR3: TGTGCCAGCAGCTTGGTAGGGGTTGTGGCTGAAGCTTTCTTT.

V and J are TRBV28 and TRBJ1-6, with D uncertain. The CDR3 contains 15 residues. Germline values: CDR1 MDHEN, CDR2 SYDVKM. Trimming shortened V by 3 bases and J by 8 bases, and 14 bases separated the two germline ends. CDR3 nucleotide sequence: TGTGCCAGCAGTTTGCTGGGGAGTGGACATTCACCCCTCCACTTT. Translated, it gives CASSLLGSGHSPLHF.

The rearrangement joins TRBV13 to TRBJ2-7; TRBD1 might be the D (5 bases). Trimming took off 4 bases at V and 1 base at J, with 14 bases between the two ends. The germline V gene has CDR1 PRHDT and CDR2 FYEKMQ (reference sequence). The CDR3 runs to 15 residues. The CDR3 DNA is TGTGCCAGCAGCTGGTCAGTCGGACAATCCTACGAGCAGTACTTC. This translates into CASSWSVGQSYEQYF.

CDR3 sequence reads: CASSLQTATNEKLFF. The CDR3, as DNA: TGTGCCAGCAGCCTTCAGACAGCAACTAATGAAAAACTGTTTTTT. V is TRBV5-4 and J is TRBJ1-4, with a weak D call TRBD1 (5 bases). V shed 4 bases and J shed 0 bases, with 10 bases lying between them. Germline V lookup: CDR1 SGHNT, CDR2 YYREEE (reference sequence). This CDR3 region has 15 residues. Full variable domain (rest looked up from reference TRBV5-4 and TRBJ1-4): ETGVTQSPTHLIKTRGQQVTLRCSSQSGHNTVSWYQQALGQGPQFIFQYYREEENGRGNFPPRFSGLQFPNYSSELNVNALELDDSALYLCASSLQTATNEKLFFGSGTQLSVL.

The gene calls are TRBV4-1 and TRBJ2-5; 14 bases line up with TRBD2. The V gene end was trimmed by 1 base and the J gene end by 5 bases; junction bases not matched to a gene: 6. Germline CDR1 MGHRA, CDR2 YSYEKL. This CDR3 is built from 17 residues. The CDR3 sequence: CASSQVTSGGAKETQYF. CDR3 in DNA: TGCGCCAGCAGCCAAGTGACTAGCGGGGGGGCTAAGGAGACCCAGTACTTC.

The count of this clone is one. The CDR3 region is CASSTGQFYQPQHF. CDR3 DNA sequence: TGTGCCAGCAGTACGGGACAGTTCTATCAGCCCCAGCATTTT. This rearrangement joins TRBV6-6 to TRBJ1-5, with TRBD1 matching over 7 bases. Germline V CDR1 and CDR2: MNHNY, SVGAGI (reference sequence). The junction had 6 bases not matched to a gene; V was cut back by 5 bases and J by 5 bases. The CDR3 extends over 14 amino acids.

There are a few counts of this clone. This chain joins TRBV5-4 and TRBJ2-1; 7 bases align to TRBD2. The CDR3 loop spans 18 amino acids. The ends lost 10 bases at V and 0 bases at J; junction bases unmatched: 19. From germline, CDR1 is SGHNT and CDR2 YYREEE (reference sequence). The CDR3 nucleotides read TGTGCCGGGGGGGGTAGCTGGTTGCGCGGGACCTCCTACAATGAGCAGTTCTTC. Protein product: CAGGGSWLRGTSYNEQFF.

The V call is TRBV6-1, the J call TRBJ1-3; D perhaps matches TRBD1 (5 bases). Trimming pared 5 bases from V and 0 bases from J, leaving 5 bases between. Germline V lookup: CDR1 MNHNS, CDR2 SASEGT. The CDR3 totals 13 residues. CDR3 sequence (DNA): TGTGCCAGCAGTACAGGCTCTGGAAACACCATATATTTT. Its translation is CASSTGSGNTIYF.

The V and J genes are TRBV4-1 and TRBJ1-2; 8 bases match TRBD1. Germline V gene lookup returns CDR1 MGHRA and CDR2 YSYEKL. With V trimmed by 0 bases and J by 7 bases, 7 bases remained unmatched. This CDR3 has 15 residues. As DNA, the CDR3 is TGCGCCAGCAGCCAAGATGGACAGGGTGGCTTTGGCTACACCTTC. Translating it yields CASSQDGQGGFGYTF.

This rearrangement joins TRBV27 to TRBJ1-1; D not resolved. CDR1 is MNHEY and CDR2 is SMNVEV in the germline V gene (reference sequence). Trimming stripped 6 bases from V and 0 bases from J, with 11 bases between. The CDR3 extends over 14 amino acids. DNA of the CDR3: TGTGCCAGCAGACCTCGACCCCTGAACACTGAAGCTTTCTTT. Its translation: CASRPRPLNTEAFF.

V usage is TRBV5-6 and J usage is TRBJ1-2, with 7 nucleotides matching TRBD1. The V gene's germline CDR1 is SGHDT and CDR2 YYEEEE. The CDR3 has 17 amino acids. V lost 4 bases, J lost 2 bases, and 14 bases stayed unmatched. The CDR3 DNA reads TGTGCCAGCAGCAGCTTGAAGGGGGCGAAAGGGAACTATGGCTACACCTTC. It is translated as CASSSLKGAKGNYGYTF. The variable domain in full, with the rest retrieved from reference TRBV5-6 and TRBJ1-2, is DAGVTQSPTHLIKTRGQQVTLRCSPKSGHDTVSWYQQALGQGPQFIFQYYEEEERQRGNFPDRFSGHQFPNYSSELNVNALLLGDSALYLCASSSLKGAKGNYGYTFGSGTRLTVV.